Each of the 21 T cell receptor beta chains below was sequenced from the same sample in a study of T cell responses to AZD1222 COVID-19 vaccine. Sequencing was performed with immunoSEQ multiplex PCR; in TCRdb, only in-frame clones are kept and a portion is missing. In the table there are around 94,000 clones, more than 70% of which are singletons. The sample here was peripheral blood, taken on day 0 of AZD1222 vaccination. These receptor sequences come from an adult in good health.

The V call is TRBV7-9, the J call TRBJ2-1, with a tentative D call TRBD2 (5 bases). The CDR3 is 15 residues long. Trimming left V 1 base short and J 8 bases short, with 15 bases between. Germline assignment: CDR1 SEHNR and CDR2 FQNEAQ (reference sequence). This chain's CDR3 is CASSLVATPTHEQFF. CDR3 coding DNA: TGTGCCAGCAGCTTAGTAGCGACACCAACCCATGAGCAGTTCTTC.

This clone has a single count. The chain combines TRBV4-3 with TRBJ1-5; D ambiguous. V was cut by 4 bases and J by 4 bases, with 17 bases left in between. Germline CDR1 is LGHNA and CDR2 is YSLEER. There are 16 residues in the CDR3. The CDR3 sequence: CASSPHSGGVNQPQHF. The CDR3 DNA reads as TGCGCCAGCAGCCCACATTCGGGCGGGGTGAATCAGCCCCAGCATTTT.

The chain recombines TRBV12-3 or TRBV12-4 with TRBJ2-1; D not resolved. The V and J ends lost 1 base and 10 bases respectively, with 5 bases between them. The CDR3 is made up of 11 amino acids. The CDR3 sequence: CASSLGREQFF. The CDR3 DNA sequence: TGTGCCAGCAGTTTAGGCCGGGAGCAGTTCTTC.

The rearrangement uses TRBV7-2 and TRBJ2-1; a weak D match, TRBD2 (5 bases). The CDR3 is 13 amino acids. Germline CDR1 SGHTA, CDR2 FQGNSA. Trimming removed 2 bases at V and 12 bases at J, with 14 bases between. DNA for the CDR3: TGTGCCAGCAGCTTAATGGGAGTACAAGGGCAGTTCTTC. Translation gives CASSLMGVQGQFF.

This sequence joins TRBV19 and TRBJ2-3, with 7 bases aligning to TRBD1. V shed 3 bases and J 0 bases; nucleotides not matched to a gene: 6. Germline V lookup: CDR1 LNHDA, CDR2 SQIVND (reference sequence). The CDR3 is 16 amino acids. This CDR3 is CASSIRRDSSTDTQYF. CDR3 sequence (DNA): TGTGCCAGTAGTATCCGCCGGGACAGTAGCACAGATACGCAGTATTTT.

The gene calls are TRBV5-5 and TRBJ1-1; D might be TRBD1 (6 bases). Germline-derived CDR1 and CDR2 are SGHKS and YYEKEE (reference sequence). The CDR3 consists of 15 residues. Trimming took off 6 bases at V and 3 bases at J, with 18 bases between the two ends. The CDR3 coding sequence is TGTGCCAGCACCCCGGGTGAGGGGGGGGACACTGAAGCTTTCTTT. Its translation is CASTPGEGGDTEAFF.

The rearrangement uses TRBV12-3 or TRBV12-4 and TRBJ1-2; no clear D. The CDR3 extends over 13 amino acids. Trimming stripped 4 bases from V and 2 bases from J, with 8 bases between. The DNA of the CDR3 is TGTGCCAGCAGTTGGGCGGCCAACTATGGCTACACCTTC. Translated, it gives CASSWAANYGYTF.

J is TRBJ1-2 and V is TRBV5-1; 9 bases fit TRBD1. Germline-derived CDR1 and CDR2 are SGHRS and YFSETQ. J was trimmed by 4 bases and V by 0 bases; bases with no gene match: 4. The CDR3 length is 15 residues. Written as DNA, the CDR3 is TGCGCCAGCAGCTTGGCGGGACAGGGCCTCTATGGCTACACCTTC. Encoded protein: CASSLAGQGLYGYTF.

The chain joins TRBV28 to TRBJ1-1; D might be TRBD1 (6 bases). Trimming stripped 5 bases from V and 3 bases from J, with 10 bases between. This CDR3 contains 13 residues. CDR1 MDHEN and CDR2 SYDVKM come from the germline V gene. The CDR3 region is CASSPDSYTEAFF. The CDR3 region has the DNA TGTGCCAGCAGTCCGGACAGTTACACTGAAGCTTTCTTT.

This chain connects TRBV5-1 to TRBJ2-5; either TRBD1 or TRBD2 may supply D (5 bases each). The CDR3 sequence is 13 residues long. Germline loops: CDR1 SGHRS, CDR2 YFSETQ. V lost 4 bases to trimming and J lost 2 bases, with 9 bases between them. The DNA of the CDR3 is TGCGCCAGCAGCCGGGACCAACAAGAGACCCAGTACTTC. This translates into CASSRDQQETQYF.

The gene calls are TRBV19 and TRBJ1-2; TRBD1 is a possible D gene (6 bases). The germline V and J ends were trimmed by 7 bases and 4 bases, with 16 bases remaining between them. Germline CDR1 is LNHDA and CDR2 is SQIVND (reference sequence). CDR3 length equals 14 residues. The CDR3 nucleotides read TGTGCCAGTACCTATACTGGGGGCGGCTATGGCTACACCTTC. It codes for CASTYTGGGYGYTF.

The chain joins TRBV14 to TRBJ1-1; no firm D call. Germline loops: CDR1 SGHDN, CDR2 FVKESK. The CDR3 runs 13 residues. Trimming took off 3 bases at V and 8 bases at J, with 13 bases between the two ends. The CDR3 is CASSQGARAEAFF. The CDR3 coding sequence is TGTGCCAGCAGCCAGGGTGCCCGCGCAGAAGCTTTCTTT.

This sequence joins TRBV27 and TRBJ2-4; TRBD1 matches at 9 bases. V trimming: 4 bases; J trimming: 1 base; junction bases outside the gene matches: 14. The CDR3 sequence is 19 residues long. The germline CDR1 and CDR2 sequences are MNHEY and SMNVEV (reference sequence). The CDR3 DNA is TGTGCCAGCAGTTCGGACAGGGGACTCGGGCAAGTCGCCAAAAACATTCAGTACTTC. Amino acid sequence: CASSSDRGLGQVAKNIQYF.

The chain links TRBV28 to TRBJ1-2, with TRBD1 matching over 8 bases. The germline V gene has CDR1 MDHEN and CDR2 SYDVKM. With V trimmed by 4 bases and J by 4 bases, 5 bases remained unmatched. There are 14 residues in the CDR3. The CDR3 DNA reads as TGTGCCAGCAGTTCGACAGGGGACCTCTATGGCTACACCTTC. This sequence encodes CASSSTGDLYGYTF.

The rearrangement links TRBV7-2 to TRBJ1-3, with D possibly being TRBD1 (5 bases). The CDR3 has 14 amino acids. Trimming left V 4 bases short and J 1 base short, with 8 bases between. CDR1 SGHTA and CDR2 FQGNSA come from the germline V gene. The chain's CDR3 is CASSSRGSGNTIYF. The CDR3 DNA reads TGTGCCAGCAGCTCCCGGGGGTCTGGAAACACCATATATTTT.

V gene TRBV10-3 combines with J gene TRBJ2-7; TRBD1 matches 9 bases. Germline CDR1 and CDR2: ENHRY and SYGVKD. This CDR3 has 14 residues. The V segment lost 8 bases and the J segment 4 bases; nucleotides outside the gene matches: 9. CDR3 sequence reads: CAIGKGQGDYEQYF. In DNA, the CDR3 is TGTGCCATCGGGAAGGGACAGGGAGATTACGAGCAGTACTTC.

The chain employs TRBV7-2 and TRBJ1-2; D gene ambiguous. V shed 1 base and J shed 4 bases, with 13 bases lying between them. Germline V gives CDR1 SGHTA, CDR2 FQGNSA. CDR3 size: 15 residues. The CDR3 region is CASSLVPTFSYGYTF. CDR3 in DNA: TGTGCCAGCAGCTTAGTTCCGACCTTTAGCTATGGCTACACCTTC. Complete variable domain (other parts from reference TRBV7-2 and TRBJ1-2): GAGVSQSPSNKVTEKGKDVELRCDPISGHTALYWYRQSLGQGLEFLIYFQGNSAPDKSGLPSDRFSAERTGGSVSTLTIQRTQQEDSAVYLCASSLVPTFSYGYTFGSGTRLTVV.

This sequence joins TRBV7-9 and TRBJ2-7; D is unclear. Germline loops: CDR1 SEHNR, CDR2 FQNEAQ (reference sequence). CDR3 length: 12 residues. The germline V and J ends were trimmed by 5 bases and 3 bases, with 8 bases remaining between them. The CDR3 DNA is TGTGCCAGCAGCCGACTGAACTACGAGCAGTACTTC. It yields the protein CASSRLNYEQYF.

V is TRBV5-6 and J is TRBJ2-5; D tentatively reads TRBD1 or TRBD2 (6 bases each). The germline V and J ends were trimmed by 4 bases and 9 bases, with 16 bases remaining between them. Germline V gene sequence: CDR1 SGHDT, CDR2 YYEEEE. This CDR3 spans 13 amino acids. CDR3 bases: TGTGCCAGCAGCCTAGGGGGGTCCTCGTCCCAGTACTTC. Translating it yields CASSLGGSSSQYF. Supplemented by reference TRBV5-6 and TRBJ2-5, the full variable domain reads DAGVTQSPTHLIKTRGQQVTLRCSPKSGHDTVSWYQQALGQGPQFIFQYYEEEERQRGNFPDRFSGHQFPNYSSELNVNALLLGDSALYLCASSLGGSSSQYFGPGTRLLVL.

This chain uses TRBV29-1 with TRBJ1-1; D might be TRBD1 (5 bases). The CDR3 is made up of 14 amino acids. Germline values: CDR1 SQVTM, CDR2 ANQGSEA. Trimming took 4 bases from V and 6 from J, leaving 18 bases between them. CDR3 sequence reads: CSVATRAGRSEAFF. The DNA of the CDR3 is TGCAGCGTTGCTACGCGGGCAGGGAGGTCTGAAGCTTTCTTT. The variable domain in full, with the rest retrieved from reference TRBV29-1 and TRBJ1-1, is SAVISQKPSRDICQRGTSLTIQCQVDSQVTMMFWYRQQPGQSLTLIATANQGSEATYESGFVIDKFPISRPNLTFSTLTVSNMSPEDSSIYLCSVATRAGRSEAFFGQGTRLTVV.

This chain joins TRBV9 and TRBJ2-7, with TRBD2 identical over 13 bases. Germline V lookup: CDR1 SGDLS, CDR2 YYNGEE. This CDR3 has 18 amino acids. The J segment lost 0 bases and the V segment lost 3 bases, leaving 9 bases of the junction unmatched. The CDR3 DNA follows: TGTGCCAGCAGCGCAACTGGGACTAGCGGGGCTCACTCCTACGAGCAGTACTTC. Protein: CASSATGTSGAHSYEQYF.